This T cell receptor (beta chain) was identified during a study of STAT5B mutations in CD4+ large granular lymphocyte leukemia. General study points: Higher CD4+ than CD8+ T-LGLL clonality might reflect small sample size. Without putative leukemic clones, patient CD4-sorted repertoires remained more clonal than healthy CD4+ repertoires. Compared with healthy controls (2/35), patient top clones favored TRBV06 (8/27).

The protocol was immunoSEQ multiplex PCR, while the TCRdb copy is restricted to in-frame clones and leaves out a portion. The sample includes about 48,000 clones, roughly 72% of them seen just once. This CDR3 is built from 17 residues. On this clone: As yet, its antigen is unknown.

What was sequenced was CD4+ T cells from blood buffy coats. This chain joins TRBV21-1 and TRBJ1-2; TRBD1, the D gene given by the table, was not confirmed from the DNA. TRBV21-1 is assigned pseudogene status. The clonotype comes from a human donor in good health. Written as DNA, the CDR3 is TGTGCCAGCAGCAAAGATCGGAGTAGACAGGGCAACTATGGCTACACCTTC. Amino acid sequence: CASSKDRSRQGNYGYTF.